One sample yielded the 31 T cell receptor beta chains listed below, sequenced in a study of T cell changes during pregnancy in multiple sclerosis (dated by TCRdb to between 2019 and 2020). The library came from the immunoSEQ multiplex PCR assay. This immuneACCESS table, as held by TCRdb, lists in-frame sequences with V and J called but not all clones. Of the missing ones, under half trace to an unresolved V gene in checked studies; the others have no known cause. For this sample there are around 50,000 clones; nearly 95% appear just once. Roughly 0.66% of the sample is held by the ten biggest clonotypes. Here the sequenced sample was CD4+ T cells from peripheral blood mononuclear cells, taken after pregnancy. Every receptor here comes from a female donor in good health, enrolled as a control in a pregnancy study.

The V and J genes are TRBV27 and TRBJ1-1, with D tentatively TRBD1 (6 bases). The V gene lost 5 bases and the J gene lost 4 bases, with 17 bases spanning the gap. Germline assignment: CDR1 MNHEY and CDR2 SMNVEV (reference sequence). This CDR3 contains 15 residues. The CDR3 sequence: CASSRSTGWGTEAFF. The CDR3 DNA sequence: TGTGCCAGCAGTCGATCAACAGGGTGGGGCACTGAAGCTTTCTTT.

The chain's CDR3 is CASRPGLAGYEQYF. As DNA, the CDR3 is TGTGCCAGCAGACCGGGACTAGCGGGATATGAGCAGTACTTC. The chain carries TRBV2 and TRBJ2-7; TRBD2 matches at 13 bases. From germline, CDR1 is SNHLY and CDR2 FYNNEI. Trimming cost V 6 bases and J 7 bases; bases outside gene matches: 6. The CDR3 extends over 14 amino acids. Using reference TRBV2 and TRBJ2-7 for the parts outside the CDR3, the full variable domain is EPEVTQTPSHQVTQMGQEVILRCVPISNHLYFYWYRQILGQKVEFLVSFYNNEISEKSEIFDDQFSVERPDGSNFTLKIRSTKLEDSAMYFCASRPGLAGYEQYFGPGTRLTVT.

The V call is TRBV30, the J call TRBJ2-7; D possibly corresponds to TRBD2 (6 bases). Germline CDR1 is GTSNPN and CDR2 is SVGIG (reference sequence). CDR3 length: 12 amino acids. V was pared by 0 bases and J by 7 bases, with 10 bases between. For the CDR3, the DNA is TGTGCCTGGAGTGTCAGTCGGGGGGAGCAGTACTTC. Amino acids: CAWSVSRGEQYF.

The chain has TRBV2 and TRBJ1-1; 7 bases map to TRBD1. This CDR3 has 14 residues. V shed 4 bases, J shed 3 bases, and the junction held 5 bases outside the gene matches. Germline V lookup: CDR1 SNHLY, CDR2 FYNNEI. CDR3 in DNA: TGTGCCAGCAGTGGGGACAGCTTTTACACTGAAGCTTTCTTT. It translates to CASSGDSFYTEAFF.

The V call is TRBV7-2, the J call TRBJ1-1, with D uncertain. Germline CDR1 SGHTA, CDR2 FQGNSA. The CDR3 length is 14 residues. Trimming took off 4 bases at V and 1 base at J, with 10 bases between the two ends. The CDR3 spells CASSSIRGNTEAFF. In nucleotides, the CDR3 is TGTGCCAGCAGCTCTATCCGGGGGAACACTGAAGCTTTCTTT.

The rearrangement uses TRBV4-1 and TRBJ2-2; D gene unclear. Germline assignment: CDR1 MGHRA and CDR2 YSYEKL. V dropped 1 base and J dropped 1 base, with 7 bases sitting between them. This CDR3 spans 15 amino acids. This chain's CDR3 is CASSQVVRNTGELFF. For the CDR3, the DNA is TGCGCCAGCAGCCAAGTAGTGAGGAACACCGGGGAGCTGTTTTTT.

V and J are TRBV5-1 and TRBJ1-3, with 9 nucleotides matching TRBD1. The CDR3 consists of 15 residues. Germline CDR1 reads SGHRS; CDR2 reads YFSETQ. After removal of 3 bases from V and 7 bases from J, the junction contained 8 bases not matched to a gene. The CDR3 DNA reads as TGCGCCAGCAGCTCTGGGACAGGGTCTAAGAACACCATATATTTT. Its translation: CASSSGTGSKNTIYF.

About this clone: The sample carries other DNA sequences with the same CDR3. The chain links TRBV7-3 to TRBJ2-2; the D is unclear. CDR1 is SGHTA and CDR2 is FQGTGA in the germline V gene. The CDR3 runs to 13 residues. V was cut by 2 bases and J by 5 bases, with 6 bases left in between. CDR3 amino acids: CASSLLNTGELFF. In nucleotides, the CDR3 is TGTGCCAGCAGCTTACTAAATACCGGGGAGCTGTTTTTT.

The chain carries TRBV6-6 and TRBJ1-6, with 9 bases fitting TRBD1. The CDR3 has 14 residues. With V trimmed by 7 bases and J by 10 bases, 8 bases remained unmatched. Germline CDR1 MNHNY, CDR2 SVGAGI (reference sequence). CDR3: CASKAAQGASPLHF. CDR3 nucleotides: TGTGCCAGCAAGGCAGCACAGGGGGCGTCACCCCTCCACTTT.

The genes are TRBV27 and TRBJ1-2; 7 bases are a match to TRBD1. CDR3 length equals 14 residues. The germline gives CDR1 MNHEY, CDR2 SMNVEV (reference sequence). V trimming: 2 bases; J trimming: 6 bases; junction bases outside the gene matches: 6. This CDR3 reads CASSLRYRGDGYTF. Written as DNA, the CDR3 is TGTGCCAGCAGTTTACGGTACAGGGGAGATGGCTACACCTTC.

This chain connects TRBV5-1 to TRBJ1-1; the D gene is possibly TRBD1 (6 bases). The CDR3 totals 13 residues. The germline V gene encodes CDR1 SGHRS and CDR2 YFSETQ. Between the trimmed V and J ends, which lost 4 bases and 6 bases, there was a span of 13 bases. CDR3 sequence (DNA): TGCGCCAGCAGCATAGGGGGAGCGGCTGAAGCTTTCTTT. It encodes CASSIGGAAEAFF.

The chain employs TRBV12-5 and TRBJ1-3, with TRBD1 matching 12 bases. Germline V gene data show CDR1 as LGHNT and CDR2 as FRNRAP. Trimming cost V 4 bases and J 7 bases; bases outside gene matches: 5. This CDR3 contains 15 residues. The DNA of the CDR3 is TGTGCTAGTGGTTCGCCGGGACAGGGGGCGAACACCATATATTTT. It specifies CASGSPGQGANTIYF.

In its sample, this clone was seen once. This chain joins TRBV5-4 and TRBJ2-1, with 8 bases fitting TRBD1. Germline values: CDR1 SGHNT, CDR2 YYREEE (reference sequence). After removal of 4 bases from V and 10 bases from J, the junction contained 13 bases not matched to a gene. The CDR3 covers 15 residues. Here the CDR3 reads CASSPGGPLSGEQFF. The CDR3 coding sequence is TGTGCCAGCAGCCCAGGGGGCCCCCTTTCAGGAGAGCAGTTCTTC.

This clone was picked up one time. CDR3 loop: CASSSQGIRVSEQYF. CDR3 DNA: TGTGCCAGCTCGAGTCAAGGGATCAGGGTAAGCGAGCAGTACTTC. The chain combines TRBV18 with TRBJ2-7, with D tentatively TRBD1 (5 bases). The CDR3 contains 15 residues. CDR1 is KGHSH and CDR2 is LQKENI in the germline V gene. V was cut by 6 bases and J by 6 bases, with 21 bases left in between.

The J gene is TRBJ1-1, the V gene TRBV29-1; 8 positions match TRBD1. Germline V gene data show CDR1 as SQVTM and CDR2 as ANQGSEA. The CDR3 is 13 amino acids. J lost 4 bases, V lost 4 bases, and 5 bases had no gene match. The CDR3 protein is CSVGNRGGTEAFF. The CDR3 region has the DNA TGCAGCGTTGGGAACAGGGGGGGCACTGAAGCTTTCTTT.

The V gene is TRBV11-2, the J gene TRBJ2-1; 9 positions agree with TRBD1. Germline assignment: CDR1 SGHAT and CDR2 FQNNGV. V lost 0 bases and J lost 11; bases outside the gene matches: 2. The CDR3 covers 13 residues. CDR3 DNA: TGTGCCAGCAGCTTAGAGGGACAGGGACAGCAGTTCTTC. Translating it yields CASSLEGQGQQFF.

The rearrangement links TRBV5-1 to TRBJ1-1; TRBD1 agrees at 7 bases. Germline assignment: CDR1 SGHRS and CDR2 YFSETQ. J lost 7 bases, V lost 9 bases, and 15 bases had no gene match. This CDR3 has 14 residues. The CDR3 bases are TGCGCCACCTCCCCCACAGGGGATAGGAATGAAGCTTTCTTT. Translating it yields CATSPTGDRNEAFF.

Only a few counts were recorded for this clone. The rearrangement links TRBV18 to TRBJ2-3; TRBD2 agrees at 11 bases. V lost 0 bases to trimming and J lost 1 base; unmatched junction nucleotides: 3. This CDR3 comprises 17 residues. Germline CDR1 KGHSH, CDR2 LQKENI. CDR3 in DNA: TGTGCCAGCTCACCACCCAATAGCGGGAGGGGCACAGATACGCAGTATTTT. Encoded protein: CASSPPNSGRGTDTQYF.

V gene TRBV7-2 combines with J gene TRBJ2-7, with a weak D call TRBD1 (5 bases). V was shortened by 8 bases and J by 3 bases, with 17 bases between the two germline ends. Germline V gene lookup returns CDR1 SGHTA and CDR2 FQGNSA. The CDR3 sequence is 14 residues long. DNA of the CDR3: TGTGCCAGCCTACCTTATGGCGGACACTACGAGCAGTACTTC. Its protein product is CASLPYGGHYEQYF.

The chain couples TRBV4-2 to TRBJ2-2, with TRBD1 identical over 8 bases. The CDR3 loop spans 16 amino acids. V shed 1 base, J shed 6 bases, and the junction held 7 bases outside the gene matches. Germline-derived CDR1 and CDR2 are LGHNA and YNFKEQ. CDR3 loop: CASSQADRVGAGELFF. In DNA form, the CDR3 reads TGTGCCAGCAGCCAAGCGGACAGGGTTGGGGCCGGGGAGCTGTTTTTT.

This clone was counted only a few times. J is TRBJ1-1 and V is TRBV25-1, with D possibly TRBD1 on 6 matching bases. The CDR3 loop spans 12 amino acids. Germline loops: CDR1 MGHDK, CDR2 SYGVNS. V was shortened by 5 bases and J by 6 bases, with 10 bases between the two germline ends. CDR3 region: CASSQGKSEAFF. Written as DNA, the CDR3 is TGTGCCAGCAGTCAGGGGAAATCTGAAGCTTTCTTT.

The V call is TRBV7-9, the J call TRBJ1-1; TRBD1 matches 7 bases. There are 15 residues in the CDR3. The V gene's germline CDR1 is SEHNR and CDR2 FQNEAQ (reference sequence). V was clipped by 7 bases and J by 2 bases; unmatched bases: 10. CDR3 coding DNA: TGTGCCAGCAACAAGGACAGGATCCATAACACTGAAGCTTTCTTT. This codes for CASNKDRIHNTEAFF.

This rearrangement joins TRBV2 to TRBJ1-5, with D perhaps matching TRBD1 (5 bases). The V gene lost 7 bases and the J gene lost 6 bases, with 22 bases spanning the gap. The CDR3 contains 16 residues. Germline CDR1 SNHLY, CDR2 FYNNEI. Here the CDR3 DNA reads TGTGCCAGCATCTTTGGTCGATTAGGGGTTCCTCAGCCCCAGCATTTT. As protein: CASIFGRLGVPQPQHF.

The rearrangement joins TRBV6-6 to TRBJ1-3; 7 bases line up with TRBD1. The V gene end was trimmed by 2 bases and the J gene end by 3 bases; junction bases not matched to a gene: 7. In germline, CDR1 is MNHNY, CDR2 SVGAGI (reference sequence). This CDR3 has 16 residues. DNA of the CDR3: TGTGCCAGCAGTTACGTAGCAGGGGGAGGTGGAAACACCATATATTTT. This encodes CASSYVAGGGGNTIYF.

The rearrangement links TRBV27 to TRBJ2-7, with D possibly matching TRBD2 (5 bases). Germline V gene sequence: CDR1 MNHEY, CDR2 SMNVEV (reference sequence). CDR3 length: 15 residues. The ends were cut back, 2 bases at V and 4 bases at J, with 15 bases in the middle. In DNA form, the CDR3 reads TGTGCCAGCAGTTTACAAGCGGACGCACGATACGAGCAGTACTTC. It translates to CASSLQADARYEQYF.

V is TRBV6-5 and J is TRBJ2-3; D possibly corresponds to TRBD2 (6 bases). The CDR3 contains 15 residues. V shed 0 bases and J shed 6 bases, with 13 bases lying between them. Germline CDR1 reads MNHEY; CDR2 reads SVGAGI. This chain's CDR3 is CASSYSHGGTDTQYF. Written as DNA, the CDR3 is TGTGCCAGCAGTTACTCCCACGGGGGAACGGATACGCAGTATTTT.

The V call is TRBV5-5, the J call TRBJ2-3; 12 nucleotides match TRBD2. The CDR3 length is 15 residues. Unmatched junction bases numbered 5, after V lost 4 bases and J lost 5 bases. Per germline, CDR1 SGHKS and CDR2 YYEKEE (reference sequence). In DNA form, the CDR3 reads TGTGCCAGCAGCCCTAGACTAGCGGGAGAAGATACGCAGTATTTT. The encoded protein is CASSPRLAGEDTQYF. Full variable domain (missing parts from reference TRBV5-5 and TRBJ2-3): DAGVTQSPTHLIKTRGQQVTLRCSPISGHKSVSWYQQVLGQGPQFIFQYYEKEERGRGNFPDRFSARQFPNYSSELNVNALLLGDSALYLCASSPRLAGEDTQYFGPGTRLTVL.

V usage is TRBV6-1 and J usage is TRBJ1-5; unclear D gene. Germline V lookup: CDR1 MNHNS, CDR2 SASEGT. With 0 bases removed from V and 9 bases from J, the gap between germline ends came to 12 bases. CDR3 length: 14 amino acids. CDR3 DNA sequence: TGTGCCAGCAGTGAAGCGAGGGCTTACAGGCCCCAGCATTTT. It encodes CASSEARAYRPQHF.

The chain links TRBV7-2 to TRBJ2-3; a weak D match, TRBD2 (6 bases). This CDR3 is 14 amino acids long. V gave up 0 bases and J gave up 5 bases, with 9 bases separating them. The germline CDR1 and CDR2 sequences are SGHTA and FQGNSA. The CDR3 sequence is CASSLAGGVDTQYF. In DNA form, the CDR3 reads TGTGCCAGCAGCTTAGCGGGAGGTGTAGATACGCAGTATTTT.

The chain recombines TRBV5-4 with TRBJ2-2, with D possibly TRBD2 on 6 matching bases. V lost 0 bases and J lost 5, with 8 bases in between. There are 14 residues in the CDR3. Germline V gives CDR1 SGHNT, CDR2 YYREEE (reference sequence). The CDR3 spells CASSLGGATGELFF. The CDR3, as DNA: TGTGCCAGCAGCTTGGGCGGGGCGACCGGGGAGCTGTTTTTT.

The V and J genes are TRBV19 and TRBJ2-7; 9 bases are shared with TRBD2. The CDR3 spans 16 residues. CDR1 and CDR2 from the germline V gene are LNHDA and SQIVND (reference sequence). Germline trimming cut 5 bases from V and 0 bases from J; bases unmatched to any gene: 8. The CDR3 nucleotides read TGTGCCAGTAGTCCCCGACTAGCGGTAAGCTCCTACGAGCAGTACTTC. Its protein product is CASSPRLAVSSYEQYF.